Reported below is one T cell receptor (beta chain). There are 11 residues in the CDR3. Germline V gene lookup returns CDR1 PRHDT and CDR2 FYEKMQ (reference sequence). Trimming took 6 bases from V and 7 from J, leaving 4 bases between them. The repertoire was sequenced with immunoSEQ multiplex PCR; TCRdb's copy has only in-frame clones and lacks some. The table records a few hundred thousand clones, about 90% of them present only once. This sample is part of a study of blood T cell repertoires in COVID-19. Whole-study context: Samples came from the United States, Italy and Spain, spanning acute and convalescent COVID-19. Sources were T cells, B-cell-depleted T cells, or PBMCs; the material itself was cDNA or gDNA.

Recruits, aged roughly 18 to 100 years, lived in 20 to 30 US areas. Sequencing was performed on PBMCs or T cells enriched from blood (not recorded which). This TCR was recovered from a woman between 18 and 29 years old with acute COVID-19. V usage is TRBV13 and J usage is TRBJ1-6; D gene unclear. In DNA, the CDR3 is TGTGCCAGCAGTCGGAATTCACCCCTCCACTTT. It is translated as CASSRNSPLHF. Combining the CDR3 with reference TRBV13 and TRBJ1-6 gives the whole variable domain AAGVIQSPRHLIKEKRETATLKCYPIPRHDTVYWYQQGPGQDPQFLISFYEKMQSDKGSIPDRFSAQQFSDYHSELNMSSLELGDSALYFCASSRNSPLHFGNGTRLTVT.